This T cell receptor (beta chain) was retrieved from a study of human T cells and chemical hapten exposure. Study-wide results and caveats: The study found that DPC sensitization did not change TCRs above 1 in 1000 frequency.

The time point denotes: pre-sensitization, week 0. Treatment of the sample: therapeutic diphenylcyclopropenone sensitization with weekly scalp DPC. Germline V gene sequence: CDR1 MNHNS, CDR2 SASEGT. CDR3 length: 11 amino acids. This clonotype occurred a few times. Its antigen is currently unknown. Sequence at one end of the junction differs from germline and may be a read error. TCRdb re-called the RACE reads with MiXCR, one entry per CDR3 protein. In the table there are approximately 52,000 distinct CDR3 sequences, roughly 8.8% of which are singletons. This clonotype originated in a woman aged 40 to 50 with alopecia areata. Some clones in this sample may be carry-over from other donors' samples. The sequences come from whole blood, collected in connection with sensitization to the hapten diphenylcyclopropenone (DPC). The V gene is TRBV6-1, the J gene TRBJ1-2; 7 bases fit TRBD1. In nucleotides, the CDR3 is TGTGCCAGCAGCCAGGGGGAGGGGGCCTCTTTC. This codes for CASSQGEGASF.